This record looks at one TCR beta chain sequence and its context. Its antigen remains unidentified. Germline assignment: CDR1 SEHNR and CDR2 FQNEAQ (reference sequence). The CDR3 length is 14 residues. V was trimmed by 3 bases and J by 4 bases, leaving 12 bases between them. This sample is part of a study of blood T cells in healthy people across ages. Alongside a J-beta primer mix, a sample-barcoded 5' primer served in a second PCR lasting about 6 to 11 cycles. TCRdb itself ran the 5' RACE reads through MiXCR, one entry per CDR3 protein. This sample has some 1 million distinct CDR3 sequences, with 35% to 50% found just once. Study observations and caveats: Greater diversity and more naive CD4+ cells were seen in long-lived donors than in aged donors. With naive T cell percentage, TCR beta diversity showed a strong correlation.

It was approximately 10 milliliters of peripheral blood that were drawn from each donor. Samples each yielded at least 6 micrograms of total RNA. This receptor was taken from a woman aged 60 to 75 in good health. The chain is built from TRBV7-9 and TRBJ1-2; D is ambiguous. Sequencing input: blood. The CDR3 coding sequence is TGTGCCAGCAGCTTGAGTTTCACCGGCTATGGCTACACCTTC. Its translation: CASSLSFTGYGYTF.